This T cell receptor (beta chain) was identified during a study of T cells in Graves' hyperthyroidism and ophthalmopathy (dated by TCRdb to between 2017 and 2020). About the full investigation: Peripheral blood was collected at initial diagnosis, before any treatment. An independent validation cohort of under 20 hyperthyroidism patients and 17 patients who later progressed to ophthalmopathy tested prospective prediction of ophthalmopathy. The paper describes TCR Vbeta CDR3 sequencing of 130 to 150 peripheral blood samples, made up of 43 ophthalmopathy patients, over 70 hyperthyroidism patients and 17 progressor patients. A discovery cohort of about 96 patients, fewer than 50 with Graves' ophthalmopathy and 55 to 65 with stable Graves' hyperthyroidism, was used to find distinguishing TCR V-J signatures. Following sampling, methimazole starting at 30 mg daily was given to hyperthyroidism patients, and high-dose intravenous methylprednisolone was given to ophthalmopathy patients. The 95 to 100 discovery patients were divided at random into training and test sets in a 7:3 ratio. Thyroid tissue and blood T-cell repertoires from about 6 Graves' hyperthyroidism patients were also compared in the study.

Here is what the overall study found, with its caveats: A 13 V-J signature model separated ophthalmopathy from stable hyperthyroidism, with around 88% sensitivity and roughly 81% specificity in cross-validation and 80%/75% in testing. Sample size was not statistically predetermined, and investigators were not blinded to group allocation. Most expanded thyroid clonotypes (frequency above 0.001) were also detected in blood, suggesting blood repertoires may reflect thyroid immune responses. In validation, the model predicted progression to ophthalmopathy a median of roughly 6.2 months before onset, with approximately 71% sensitivity and 72.22% specificity.

Trimming leaves V shorter by 4 bases and J shorter by 5 bases, with the junction holding 13 bases beyond the gene matches. The germline V gene gives CDR1 as MDHEN and CDR2 as SYDVKM. The CDR3 sequence holds 16 residues, the cysteine and phenylalanine included. Only the CDR3 DNA is retained, 48 bases long and in frame from the first base. TCR beta CDR3 regions were amplified from RNA transcripts. The TCR CDR3 was subjected to a first round of RT-PCR using the HTBI primer set and the Qiagen OneStep RT-PCR kit. Libraries were constructed in a second round of multiplex PCR, after which size selection and purification were carried out. Libraries were sequenced paired-end with 100 bp reads on an Illumina HiSeq2000. The original pipeline was this. SOAPnuke was used to process the raw data, with reads discarded if the reads contained adapters or uncalled bases, had a mean Phred below 15, or lacked an exact constant-primer or identifier match. COPE v1.2.5 was used to merge the high-quality paired reads, and each unique nucleotide sequence was defined as a clonotype. MiTCR v1.1 was used to align the clonotypes against IMGT TRBV, TRBD and TRBJ reference segments. Analysis was restricted to V-J combinations with a frequency above 0.0001, which covered roughly 99% of repertoires. A TCS score was defined as the ratio between F50 (clonal expansion) and ExV (chaos), using BLOSUM62-based TCRdist between CDR3 peptides within each V-J. Welch's t-statistics and random forest reduced several hundred V-J features to under 15, which were used in a naive Bayes classifier (R e1071). The public sequencing data were trimmed at Q25 with fastp and processed into clonotypes with MiXCR by TCRdb, which kept only in-frame beta chains. Rows merge per CDR3 protein into single entries with the most common DNA and genes. Here the V and J calls rest on TCRdb's processing, not on the authors' analysis. This sample holds approximately 480,000 distinct CDR3 sequences; less than 25% were observed only once. The ten top clones hold around a quarter of the sample.

This clonotype was recorded many times. Its antigen specificity is not known. Base qualities were left out, and no much larger clone turns up one base away. Graves' hyperthyroidism was defined as stable when no progression to ophthalmopathy occurred over 18 months of follow-up. Hyperthyroidism patients were aged 18 to 65 years and newly diagnosed, with disease duration of less than 2 months. Exclusion was applied to patients with uncontrolled infections, other autoimmune diseases, pregnancy or lactation. Diagnoses were based on clinical symptoms, serum thyroxine and TRAb, thyroid ultrasound and orbital computed tomography. PBMCs were isolated from about 9 ml of fresh peripheral blood by Ficoll-Paque density gradient centrifugation. Total RNA was extracted with Trizol reagent, and quality was checked on an Agilent 2100 Bioanalyzer.

Material: blood. This chain joins TRBV28 to TRBJ2-5; 7 central bases correspond to TRBD2. This clonotype originated in a man aged 18-30 years with Graves' hyperthyroidism. Here is the DNA: TGTGCCAGCAGTTCCCCCGGCGGGAGCCGGGTGGAGACCCAGTACTTC. It codes for CASSSPGGSRVETQYF.